The present T cell receptor (beta chain) was sequenced within a study of cytomegalovirus exposure and HLA in healthy donors. The study's findings and limits: The authors later linked a missense DCLRE1C variant to TCR beta V- and J-gene trimming.

Regarding this clone: Its antigen is still unknown.

The primer mix had 60 Vbeta and 13 Jbeta primers. TCRdb's copy holds only in-frame clones and misses some; the assay was immunoSEQ multiplex PCR. The sample records 150,000 to 200,000 clones, around 87% being singletons. The source of this sequence is a woman between 18 and 29 years old in good health and CMV-seronegative. The material sequenced was PBMCs.

CDR3 nucleotides: TGTGCCAGCAGCAAGCGGGAGGGGGGAGAGCAGTTCTTC. Its translation is CASSKREGGEQFF. The V call is TRBV9, the J call TRBJ2-1, with TRBD2 identical over 10 bases. V was clipped by 4 bases and J by 10 bases; unmatched bases: 5. Germline V gene data show CDR1 as SGDLS and CDR2 as YYNGEE. This CDR3 contains 13 residues.